This TCR beta chain stems from a study of blood T cells in healthy people across ages. CDR1 is MGHDK, CDR2 SYGVNS, per germline. The CDR3 totals 14 residues. Trimming cost V 6 bases and J 2 bases; bases outside gene matches: 7. Caucasian individuals from Russia who were healthy and aged 6 to 90 acted as donors. A second PCR, run for about 7 to 11 cycles, used a sample-barcoded 5' primer plus a J-beta primer mix. Each of the cDNA molecules was tagged by a template-switch adaptor with 12 random nucleotides. TCRdb used MiXCR to reprocess the 5' RACE reads, holding one entry per CDR3 protein. This repertoire shows some 370,000 distinct CDR3 sequences, about 52% found once; its top ten account for around 50%.

V usage is TRBV25-1 and J usage is TRBJ2-7; 7 bases agree with TRBD1. This clonotype was sampled from a man aged 55 to 70 in good health. Sequenced material: blood. CDR3 amino acids: CASRRTGPPYEQYF. The CDR3 DNA sequence: TGTGCCAGCAGACGGACAGGACCCCCCTACGAGCAGTACTTC.